The following is a T cell receptor beta chain sequence with its context. With the 5' RACE reads reprocessed, TCRdb shows one record per CDR3 protein and no DNA. The sample features 400,000 to 500,000 distinct CDR3 sequences, with about 7.1% in its top ten. This sample was taken from a study of T cells expressing NK-cell markers. The receptor's source is a woman between 18 and 75 years old in good health. What was sequenced was blood T cells: a sorted CD56 or NKG2C T cell subset, CD4+ or CD8+ T cells, or bulk PBMC T cells (not recorded which).

The CDR3: CSASPGQGATEAFF. The genes are TRBV20-1 and TRBJ1-1; the D call of TRBD1 rests on TCRdb alone, since no DNA is present to check it. The CDR3 has 14 amino acids. Germline lookup yields CDR1 DFQATT and CDR2 SNEGSKA (reference sequence).